These T cell receptor beta chains were read from a single sample in a study of cytomegalovirus exposure and HLA in healthy donors. Produced via immunoSEQ multiplex PCR; TCRdb's table is partial and in-frame only. The record lists some 140,000 clones, of which the ten most abundant hold roughly 1.4%. The sample taken for sequencing was PBMCs. These receptors all stem from a woman in her forties in good health and CMV-seronegative. CDR3s leave out the opening cysteine and the closing phenylalanine or tryptophan. The order of the fields is V gene, J gene, CDR3 protein.

v_gene: TRBV10-3
j_gene: TRBJ1-5
CDR3aa: ATRDSSYSNQPQH

v_gene: TRBV5-4
j_gene: TRBJ2-2
CDR3aa: ASSPIYRTPTGGELF

v_gene: TRBV5-4
j_gene: TRBJ1-2
CDR3aa: ASSLYMAGGYGYT

v_gene: TRBV13
j_gene: TRBJ1-2
CDR3aa: ASSLGDPGRLGDGYT

v_gene: TRBV9
j_gene: TRBJ2-5
CDR3aa: ASSPQGIQETQY

v_gene: TRBV28
j_gene: TRBJ2-7
CDR3aa: ASRSGGYLSYEQY

v_gene: TRBV18
j_gene: TRBJ1-5
CDR3aa: ASSPAGGLQPQH

v_gene: TRBV4-3
j_gene: TRBJ2-3
CDR3aa: ASSQALAGGSTDTQY

v_gene: TRBV18
j_gene: TRBJ1-1
CDR3aa: ASGTGIMNTEAF

v_gene: TRBV4-1
j_gene: TRBJ2-3
CDR3aa: ASSHSKSGMLPDTQY

v_gene: TRBV6-1
j_gene: TRBJ1-6
CDR3aa: ASSISSYNSPLH

v_gene: TRBV6-5
j_gene: TRBJ2-3
CDR3aa: ASRGEGTTDTQY

v_gene: TRBV7-2
j_gene: TRBJ2-7
CDR3aa: ASSLASRAGNEQY

v_gene: TRBV6-5
j_gene: TRBJ2-7
CDR3aa: ASSYTRQGGTYEQY

v_gene: TRBV5-6
j_gene: TRBJ2-1
CDR3aa: ASSFGGSSYNEQF

v_gene: TRBV5-1
j_gene: TRBJ2-4
CDR3aa: ASSWGTSGTGVY

v_gene: TRBV20-1
j_gene: TRBJ1-5
CDR3aa: SAGPNQPQH

v_gene: TRBV19
j_gene: TRBJ1-2
CDR3aa: ASSIDWQGNTGYT

v_gene: TRBV14
j_gene: TRBJ1-4
CDR3aa: ASSQMGQGREKLF

v_gene: TRBV18
j_gene: TRBJ2-5
CDR3aa: ASSPGTGLSGETQY

v_gene: TRBV27
j_gene: TRBJ2-4
CDR3aa: ASSLLAGAKNIQY

v_gene: TRBV15
j_gene: TRBJ2-2
CDR3aa: ATSRSGLAGGPNTGELF

v_gene: TRBV2
j_gene: TRBJ1-1
CDR3aa: AGQTGSGNTEAF

v_gene: TRBV5-5
j_gene: TRBJ2-7
CDR3aa: ASSLGAGVGEQY

v_gene: TRBV7-9
j_gene: TRBJ2-5
CDR3aa: ASSHGQGAQETQY

v_gene: TRBV6-5
j_gene: TRBJ2-2
CDR3aa: ASSSTWTGELF

v_gene: TRBV21-1
j_gene: TRBJ1-2
CDR3aa: ASVDRDRGFYYGYT

v_gene: TRBV6-1
j_gene: TRBJ2-1
CDR3aa: ASSGGTSGVNEQF